This T cell receptor (beta chain) was identified in a study of regulatory T cells in long-lasting Graves disease. As for time point: persistent/refractory GD, antithyroid drugs over 5 years with positive TRAb. Researchers made the TCR library from RNA that was extracted from PBMCs. General study points: Shared public clonotypes totalled a few thousand in persistent patients, compared with approximately 970 in new patients. Newly diagnosed Graves' patients exceeded persistent ones in TCR diversity.

The CDR3 contains 13 residues. From germline, CDR1 is MDHEN and CDR2 SYDVKM. V was clipped by 8 bases and J by 0 bases, with 8 bases between them. As concerns this clonotype: The antigen remains undetermined.

Building of the TCR beta libraries involved iRepertoire HTBI primers and Arm-PCR of CDR3 regions. From the multiplex PCR reads, TCRdb called clonotypes with MiXCR, one entry per CDR3 protein. The sample holds about 290,000 distinct CDR3 sequences, 20% to 25% seen once. This sequence was found in a female donor with Graves disease. The rearrangement links TRBV28 to TRBJ2-1; D is unclear. The specimen comprised peripheral blood mononuclear cells (PBMCs), sampled when the disease was refractory, from a patient treated with antithyroid drugs. The CDR3 coding sequence is TGTGCCAGCGCGCTCGTCTCCTACAATGAGCAGTTCTTC. Protein product: CASALVSYNEQFF.